This T cell receptor (beta chain) was recovered during a study of T-cell reconstitution after alpha-beta-depleted transplantation in children. Whole-study results and caveats: A year had passed since transplant, and T-cell counts and diversity by then came mostly from newly produced T cells. After transplant, at about two months, alpha-beta T cells were reportedly derived from several hundred expanded graft clones.

The germline V gene has CDR1 MNHNS and CDR2 SASEGT. Between the trimmed V and J ends, which lost 2 bases and 7 bases, there was a span of 9 bases. The CDR3 length is 14 residues. Unique molecular identifiers tagged the TCRbeta library. TCRdb fed the PCR reads into MiXCR, producing one record per CDR3 protein. The sample lists about 180,000 distinct CDR3 sequences; 11% were seen once. At least ten counts were recorded for this clonotype. What it recognizes is unknown. This receptor was identified in a boy between 2 and 10 years old with acute myeloid leukemia, due to receive a stem cell transplant. The gene calls are TRBV6-1 and TRBJ1-6; tentatively, D is TRBD1 (5 bases). This specimen consisted of PBMCs, obtained before TCRalphabeta/CD19-depleted stem cell transplant. CDR3 sequence reads: CASSESPGNSPLHF. CDR3 sequence (DNA): TGTGCCAGCAGTGAATCGCCAGGGAATTCACCCCTCCACTTT.